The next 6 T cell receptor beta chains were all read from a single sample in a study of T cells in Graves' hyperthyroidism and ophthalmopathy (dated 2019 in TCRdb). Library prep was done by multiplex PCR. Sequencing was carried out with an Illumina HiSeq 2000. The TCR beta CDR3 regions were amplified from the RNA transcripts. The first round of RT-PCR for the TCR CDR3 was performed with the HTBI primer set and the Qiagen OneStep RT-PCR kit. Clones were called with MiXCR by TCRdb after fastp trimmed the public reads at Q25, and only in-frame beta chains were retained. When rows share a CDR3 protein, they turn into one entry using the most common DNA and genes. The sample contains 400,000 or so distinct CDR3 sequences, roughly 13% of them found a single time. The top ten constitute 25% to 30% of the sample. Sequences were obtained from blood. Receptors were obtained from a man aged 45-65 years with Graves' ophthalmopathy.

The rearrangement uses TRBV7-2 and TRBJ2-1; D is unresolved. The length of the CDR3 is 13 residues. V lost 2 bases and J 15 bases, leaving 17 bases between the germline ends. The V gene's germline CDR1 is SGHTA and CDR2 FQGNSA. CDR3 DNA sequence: TGTGCCAGCAGCTTAAGTATAGTTCAAGTTCCGTTCTTC. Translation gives CASSLSIVQVPFF.

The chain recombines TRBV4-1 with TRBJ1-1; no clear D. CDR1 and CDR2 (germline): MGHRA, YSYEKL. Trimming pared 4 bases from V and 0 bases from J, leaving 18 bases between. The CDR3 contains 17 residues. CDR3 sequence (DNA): TGCGCCAGCAGCCCAATCAAGCCGACAATTCTGAACACTGAAGCTTTCTTT. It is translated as CASSPIKPTILNTEAFF.

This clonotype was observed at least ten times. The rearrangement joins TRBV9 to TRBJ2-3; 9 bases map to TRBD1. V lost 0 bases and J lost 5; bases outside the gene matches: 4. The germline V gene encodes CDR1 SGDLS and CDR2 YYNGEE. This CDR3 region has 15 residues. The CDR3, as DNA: TGTGCCAGCAGCGTAGGGGGACAGGGAAGAGATACGCAGTATTTT. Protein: CASSVGGQGRDTQYF.

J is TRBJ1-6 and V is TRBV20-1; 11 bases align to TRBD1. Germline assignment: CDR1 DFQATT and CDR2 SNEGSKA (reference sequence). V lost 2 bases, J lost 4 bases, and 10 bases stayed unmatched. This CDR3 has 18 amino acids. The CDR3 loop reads CSARKTGTGGSYNSPLHF. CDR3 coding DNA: TGCAGTGCTAGAAAAACCGGGACAGGGGGATCATATAATTCACCCCTCCACTTT.

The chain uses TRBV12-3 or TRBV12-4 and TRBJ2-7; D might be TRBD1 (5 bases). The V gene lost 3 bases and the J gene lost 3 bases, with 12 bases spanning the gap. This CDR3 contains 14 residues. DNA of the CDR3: TGTGCCAGCAGTTTCCGACAGACAAACTACGAGCAGTACTTC. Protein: CASSFRQTNYEQYF.

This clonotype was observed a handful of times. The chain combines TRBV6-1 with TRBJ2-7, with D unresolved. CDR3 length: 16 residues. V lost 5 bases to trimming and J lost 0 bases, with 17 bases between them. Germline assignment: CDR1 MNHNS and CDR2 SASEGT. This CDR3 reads CASSYQAAIPSYEQYF. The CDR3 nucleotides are TGTGCCAGCAGTTATCAAGCTGCTATTCCCTCCTACGAGCAGTACTTC.